The 8 T cell receptor beta chains presented below share a single source sample, sequenced in a study of OX40 agonist ivuxolimab in advanced cancers. The method behind the library was the immunoSEQ multiplex PCR assay. TCRdb's version of the immuneACCESS table is confined to in-frame rearrangements and falls short of the full clone set. An unresolved V gene accounts for under half of the shortfall where checked; the remainder is of unknown origin. This sample is represented by some 78,000 clones; 85% to 90% of them were singletons. The biggest ten clones account for 0.45% to 0.6% of the sample. The material sequenced was CD4+ or CD8+ T cells sorted from blood, taken in a trial of the OX40 agonist ivuxolimab. These receptors all stem from an adult with an advanced solid tumor such as melanoma, head and neck, liver or kidney cancer.

This chain links TRBV5-4 with TRBJ2-5; D is tentatively TRBD1 or TRBD2 (5 bases each). The CDR3 contains 15 residues. CDR1 is SGHNT, CDR2 YYREEE, per germline (reference sequence). Deletions cut 1 base from V and 9 bases from J, with 19 bases between. CDR3 residues: CASSLSSGAMGAQYF. The CDR3 DNA reads TGTGCCAGCAGCTTGTCCAGTGGGGCCATGGGGGCCCAGTACTTC.

The J gene is TRBJ2-1, the V gene TRBV28; weak D call: TRBD1 (6 bases). Trimming stripped 8 bases from V and 15 bases from J, with 26 bases between. The germline V gene has CDR1 MDHEN and CDR2 SYDVKM. The length of the CDR3 is 14 residues. The CDR3 DNA reads as TGTGCCAGCTCCGTACCGGACGCCCCTGACAGGCGGTTCTTC. It encodes CASSVPDAPDRRFF.

This clone was recorded only once. The chain uses TRBV9 and TRBJ2-1, with TRBD2 identical over 8 bases. V was clipped by 2 bases and J by 1 base; unmatched bases: 2. The CDR3 totals 15 residues. CDR1 SGDLS and CDR2 YYNGEE come from the germline V gene. CDR3 loop: CASSVRLASYNEQFF. As DNA, the CDR3 is TGTGCCAGCAGCGTCCGACTAGCGTCCTACAATGAGCAGTTCTTC.

This clone was seen just once. This sequence joins TRBV5-8 and TRBJ1-1, with 8 bases lining up with TRBD1. The V and J ends lost 4 bases and 5 bases, in that order; junction bases with no gene match: 10. The CDR3 is made up of 15 amino acids. In germline, CDR1 is SGHTS, CDR2 YDEGEE. CDR3 coding DNA: TGTGCCAGCAGCCGAAAAAGGACAGGGCTGACTGAAGCTTTCTTT. Its protein is CASSRKRTGLTEAFF. The variable domain in full, with the rest retrieved from reference TRBV5-8 and TRBJ1-1, is EAGVTQSPTHLIKTRGQQATLRCSPISGHTSVYWYQQALGLGLQFLLWYDEGEERNRGNFPPRFSGRQFPNYSSELNVNALELEDSALYLCASSRKRTGLTEAFFGQGTRLTVV.

J is TRBJ2-5 and V is TRBV20-1; D remains unclear. CDR1 and CDR2 from the germline V gene are DFQATT and SNEGSKA (reference sequence). The length of the CDR3 is 11 residues. The CDR3 spells CKGVYQETQYF. The CDR3 coding sequence is TGCAAGGGCGTGTACCAAGAGACCCAGTACTTC.

The V gene is TRBV11-3, the J gene TRBJ2-2, with 10 positions matching TRBD2. CDR1 is SGHNT, CDR2 YENEEA, per germline. The CDR3 is made up of 14 amino acids. V dropped 3 bases and J dropped 6; count of bases not matched to a gene: 1. The CDR3 protein is CASSFSGGAGELFF. The CDR3 nucleotides read TGTGCCAGCAGCTTCAGCGGGGGGGCCGGGGAGCTGTTTTTT.

The V gene is TRBV18, the J gene TRBJ1-1; maybe TRBD1 (6 bases). V was trimmed by 0 bases and J by 1 base, leaving 9 bases between them. Germline values: CDR1 KGHSH, CDR2 LQKENI. This CDR3 spans 15 amino acids. The CDR3 loop is CASSPPGGQNTEAFF. In DNA form, the CDR3 reads TGTGCCAGCTCACCACCAGGGGGGCAGAACACTGAAGCTTTCTTT.

The genes are TRBV5-4 and TRBJ2-3, with 8 bases identical to TRBD2. Germline assignment: CDR1 SGHNT and CDR2 YYREEE (reference sequence). V lost 6 bases and J lost 5; bases outside the gene matches: 8. This CDR3 spans 14 amino acids. For the CDR3, the DNA is TGTGCCAGCACCCCGGGGGGGGGTCAAGATACGCAGTATTTT. Translation: CASTPGGGQDTQYF. The full variable domain, rest sourced from reference TRBV5-4 and TRBJ2-3, is ETGVTQSPTHLIKTRGQQVTLRCSSQSGHNTVSWYQQALGQGPQFIFQYYREEENGRGNFPPRFSGLQFPNYSSELNVNALELDDSALYLCASTPGGGQDTQYFGPGTRLTVL.